The 32 T cell receptor beta chains below were found in one sample sequenced in a study of blood T cell repertoires in COVID-19. Assay used: immunoSEQ multiplex PCR; TCRdb lists only in-frame clones, some missing. Of roughly 320,000 clones listed, approximately 91% were seen once; the top ten hold roughly 3.6%. Sequencing was done on a sample of PBMCs or T cells enriched from blood (not recorded which). These receptors were collected from a woman aged 30 to 39 who had been exposed to COVID-19.

V and J are TRBV29-1 and TRBJ2-7, with TRBD2 matching over 12 bases. Germline-derived CDR1 and CDR2 are SQVTM and ANQGSEA. Losses at the gene ends were 6 bases for V and 9 bases for J; bases not matched to a gene: 6. The CDR3 sequence is 12 residues long. The CDR3 protein is CSVAGLAGRQYF. The CDR3 region has the DNA TGCAGCGTGGCTGGACTAGCGGGGAGGCAGTACTTC.

This chain joins TRBV27 and TRBJ1-5, with 9 bases that match TRBD1. The CDR3 runs 14 residues. CDR1 and CDR2 (germline): MNHEY, SMNVEV (reference sequence). With V trimmed by 8 bases and J by 6 bases, 8 bases remained unmatched. In nucleotides, the CDR3 is TGTGCCAGCGCGGGACAGGGTTTTCGTCAGCCCCAGCATTTT. It yields the protein CASAGQGFRQPQHF.

This chain connects TRBV19 to TRBJ2-3; the match to TRBD2 covers 9 bases. With V trimmed by 3 bases and J by 6 bases, 4 bases remained unmatched. The CDR3 runs 14 residues. Germline V gene lookup returns CDR1 LNHDA and CDR2 SQIVND (reference sequence). CDR3 in DNA: TGTGCCAGTAGTATGGGACTAGCAAGGGATACGCAGTATTTT. This gives the protein CASSMGLARDTQYF.

V gene TRBV2 combines with J gene TRBJ1-6, with D perhaps matching TRBD1 (6 bases). The V end was cut by 6 bases, the J end by 5 bases, with 14 bases between. The CDR3 has 15 amino acids. Per the germline V gene, CDR1 is SNHLY and CDR2 is FYNNEI. As DNA, the CDR3 is TGTGCCAGCAGAGAGGGGGACGGAAATAATTCACCCCTCCACTTT. Translating gives CASREGDGNNSPLHF.

The J gene is TRBJ1-2, the V gene TRBV9; 7 bases line up with TRBD1. Germline CDR1 and CDR2: SGDLS and YYNGEE. V shed 4 bases and J 6 bases; nucleotides not matched to a gene: 12. This CDR3 is 15 amino acids long. The CDR3 sequence is CASSPRQGVMDGYTF. Written as DNA, the CDR3 is TGTGCCAGCAGCCCAAGACAGGGAGTCATGGATGGCTACACCTTC.

The chain links TRBV7-2 to TRBJ2-2; 10 nucleotides match TRBD2. The CDR3 is 15 amino acids. The germline CDR1 and CDR2 sequences are SGHTA and FQGNSA. V shed 5 bases and J 7 bases; nucleotides not matched to a gene: 7. This CDR3 is CASSRASGGYGELFF. The CDR3 DNA sequence: TGTGCCAGCAGCCGGGCTAGCGGGGGATACGGGGAGCTGTTTTTT.

The chain links TRBV19 to TRBJ1-5; 9 bases are a match to TRBD1. V lost 5 bases to trimming and J lost 7 bases; unmatched junction nucleotides: 6. This CDR3 is built from 14 residues. The germline V gene encodes CDR1 LNHDA and CDR2 SQIVND (reference sequence). CDR3 sequence reads: CASSHRDRAQPQHF. The CDR3 DNA sequence: TGTGCCAGTAGTCACCGGGACAGGGCGCAGCCCCAGCATTTT. Variable domain in full (rest from reference TRBV19 and TRBJ1-5): DGGITQSPKYLFRKEGQNVTLSCEQNLNHDAMYWYRQDPGQGLRLIYYSQIVNDFQKGDIAEGYSVSREKKESFPLTVTSAQKNPTAFYLCASSHRDRAQPQHFGDGTRLSIL.

The V gene is TRBV6-2 or TRBV6-3, the J gene TRBJ1-5; TRBD1 agrees at 7 bases. The germline CDR1 and CDR2 sequences are MNHEY and SVGEGT. The CDR3 covers 15 residues. The V segment lost 2 bases and the J segment 5 bases; nucleotides outside the gene matches: 6. CDR3 DNA: TGTGCCAGCAGTTACCCCAGACAGGGACATCAGCCCCAGCATTTT. Encoded protein: CASSYPRQGHQPQHF.

The sample holds one count of this clone. The chain combines TRBV5-8 with TRBJ2-3; TRBD1 matches at 7 bases. The junction had 13 bases not matched to a gene; V was cut back by 3 bases and J by 0 bases. The CDR3 totals 18 residues. Per the germline V gene, CDR1 is SGHTS and CDR2 is YDEGEE. The CDR3 loop is CASSSRDRFLTSTDTQYF. The CDR3 DNA reads as TGTGCCAGCAGCTCCCGGGACAGATTTCTAACTAGCACAGATACGCAGTATTTT. The full variable domain, its missing parts supplied by reference TRBV5-8 and TRBJ2-3, is EAGVTQSPTHLIKTRGQQATLRCSPISGHTSVYWYQQALGLGLQFLLWYDEGEERNRGNFPPRFSGRQFPNYSSELNVNALELEDSALYLCASSSRDRFLTSTDTQYFGPGTRLTVL.

J is TRBJ1-4 and V is TRBV4-2; tentative D call: TRBD1 (6 bases). This CDR3 contains 15 residues. Trimming removed 0 bases from V and 8 bases from J, with 13 bases in between. CDR1 LGHNA and CDR2 YNFKEQ come from the germline V gene. CDR3 DNA sequence: TGTGCCAGCAGCCAAGAGTCTCAGGGGCGGGAAAAACTGTTTTTT. This gives the protein CASSQESQGREKLFF.

This chain joins TRBV29-1 and TRBJ2-5; D may be TRBD1 (6 bases). In germline, CDR1 is SQVTM, CDR2 ANQGSEA. CDR3 size: 12 residues. The V and J ends lost 3 bases and 2 bases respectively, with 7 bases between them. CDR3 coding DNA: TGCAGCGTTGACGACAGGCAAGAGACCCAGTACTTC. Translating gives CSVDDRQETQYF.

The chain recombines TRBV5-6 with TRBJ1-2, with unresolved D. The CDR3 totals 14 residues. V was pared by 2 bases and J by 5 bases, with 13 bases between. Looked up from germline, CDR1 is SGHDT and CDR2 is YYEEEE. For the CDR3, the DNA is TGTGCCAGCAGCTTATCGGGGTCGCTTTATGGCTACACCTTC. Protein sequence: CASSLSGSLYGYTF.

This clone came up once. This CDR3 reads CSVGRGLNEQFF. The CDR3 coding sequence is TGCAGCGTTGGCAGGGGGCTGAATGAGCAGTTCTTC. This chain connects TRBV29-1 to TRBJ2-1; the match to TRBD1 covers 8 bases. The trim removed 4 bases at V and 7 bases at J, leaving 3 bases unmatched. This CDR3 has 12 residues. Germline V gene lookup returns CDR1 SQVTM and CDR2 ANQGSEA.

The chain is built from TRBV4-1 and TRBJ2-1; TRBD2 aligns across 11 bases. Germline CDR1 is MGHRA and CDR2 is YSYEKL. This CDR3 has 16 residues. J gave up 5 bases and V 4 bases, and 7 bases lay outside the gene matches. The CDR3 sequence: CASSRQPGLADNEQFF. For the CDR3, the DNA is TGCGCCAGCAGCCGACAACCGGGACTAGCGGACAATGAGCAGTTCTTC.

The chain carries TRBV9 and TRBJ2-3; TRBD2 aligns across 15 bases. V was pared by 0 bases and J by 2 bases, with 13 bases of the junction left unmatched. Germline V gives CDR1 SGDLS, CDR2 YYNGEE. The CDR3 is 21 amino acids. The CDR3 sequence is CASSVEGPRTSGGVYTDTQYF. The CDR3 DNA reads TGTGCCAGCAGCGTAGAGGGCCCCCGGACTAGCGGGGGGGTCTACACAGATACGCAGTATTTT.

The rearrangement uses TRBV2 and TRBJ1-1; no clear D gene. The ends were cut back, 6 bases at V and 0 bases at J, with 11 bases in the middle. The CDR3 is 14 residues long. Per germline, CDR1 SNHLY and CDR2 FYNNEI. The CDR3 DNA is TGTGCCAGCAGCGAGACGGGTATGAACACTGAAGCTTTCTTT. It yields the protein CASSETGMNTEAFF.

This sequence joins TRBV5-6 and TRBJ2-5; the match to TRBD1 covers 10 bases. The junction had 2 bases not matched to a gene; V was cut back by 4 bases and J by 5 bases. This CDR3 region has 13 residues. CDR1 and CDR2 from the germline V gene are SGHDT and YYEEEE. CDR3 sequence (DNA): TGTGCCAGCAGCCGACAGGGGGCGGAGACCCAGTACTTC. Protein sequence: CASSRQGAETQYF. The full variable domain, its missing parts supplied by reference TRBV5-6 and TRBJ2-5, is DAGVTQSPTHLIKTRGQQVTLRCSPKSGHDTVSWYQQALGQGPQFIFQYYEEEERQRGNFPDRFSGHQFPNYSSELNVNALLLGDSALYLCASSRQGAETQYFGPGTRLLVL.

The rearrangement joins TRBV5-4 to TRBJ1-4; 7 nucleotides agree with TRBD1. Unmatched junction bases numbered 10, after V lost 4 bases and J lost 4 bases. Germline V lookup: CDR1 SGHNT, CDR2 YYREEE (reference sequence). The CDR3 is made up of 16 amino acids. Here the CDR3 DNA reads TGTGCCAGCAGCGATGGACAGGCAGTTATTAATGAAAAACTGTTTTTT. This encodes CASSDGQAVINEKLFF.

The chain joins TRBV7-3 to TRBJ2-2; TRBD2 matches 9 bases. Germline V gene data show CDR1 as SGHTA and CDR2 as FQGTGA. V shed 5 bases and J 5 bases; nucleotides not matched to a gene: 15. This CDR3 contains 18 residues. DNA for the CDR3: TGTGCCAGCAGCCTCGCCCCCAGCGGGGGGCTGGGGACCGGGGAGCTGTTTTTT. Residues: CASSLAPSGGLGTGELFF. The variable domain in full, with the rest retrieved from reference TRBV7-3 and TRBJ2-2, is GAGVSQTPSNKVTEKGKYVELRCDPISGHTALYWYRQSLGQGPEFLIYFQGTGAADDSGLPNDRFFAVRPEGSVSTLKIQRTERGDSAVYLCASSLAPSGGLGTGELFFGEGSRLTVL.

This clone was observed once. This sequence joins TRBV5-6 and TRBJ1-5; 7 nucleotides line up with TRBD1. V was pared by 4 bases and J by 7 bases, with 11 bases of the junction left unmatched. The germline V gene has CDR1 SGHDT and CDR2 YYEEEE. The CDR3 covers 15 residues. The CDR3 DNA sequence: TGTGCCAGCAGCACACGACAGGGCGGTGACCAGCCCCAGCATTTT. Its translation is CASSTRQGGDQPQHF.

V is TRBV30 and J is TRBJ2-2; D perhaps matches TRBD2 (5 bases). The CDR3 is 14 amino acids. Germline V gene data show CDR1 as GTSNPN and CDR2 as SVGIG (reference sequence). With 3 bases removed from V and 3 bases from J, the gap between germline ends came to 11 bases. The chain's CDR3 is CAWRRPRDTGELFF. The CDR3, as DNA: TGTGCCTGGAGACGGCCGAGGGACACCGGGGAGCTGTTTTTT.

The chain is built from TRBV3-1 (or the pseudogene TRBV3-2) and TRBJ1-1; 11 nucleotides match TRBD1. In germline, CDR1 is LGHDT, CDR2 YNNKEL (reference sequence). V shed 3 bases and J 8 bases; nucleotides not matched to a gene: 8. The CDR3 is 15 amino acids. The CDR3 nucleotides read TGTGCCAGCAGCCATAAACGGACAGGGGGCATGGAAGCTTTCTTT. It is translated as CASSHKRTGGMEAFF.

This chain links TRBV21-1 with TRBJ2-3; the tabulated D call, TRBD2, remains unverified against the DNA. TRBV21-1 is labeled a pseudogene. CDR3 length: 15 residues. CDR3 coding DNA: TGTGCCAGCAGCAAAGAGTTCACGCGAACAGATACGCAGTATTTT. Protein product: CASSKEFTRTDTQYF.

The J gene is TRBJ1-1, the V gene TRBV28, with D perhaps TRBD1 (6 bases). CDR3 length equals 15 residues. Looked up from germline, CDR1 is MDHEN and CDR2 is SYDVKM. V lost 1 base and J 2 bases, leaving 11 bases between the germline ends. This CDR3 is CASSLSDRLNTEAFF. CDR3 nucleotides: TGTGCCAGCAGTTTATCTGACAGGTTAAACACTGAAGCTTTCTTT. The complete variable domain, with remaining parts taken from reference TRBV28 and TRBJ1-1, reads DVKVTQSSRYLVKRTGEKVFLECVQDMDHENMFWYRQDPGLGLRLIYFSYDVKMKEKGDIPEGYSVSREKKERFSLILESASTNQTSMYLCASSLSDRLNTEAFFGQGTRLTVV.

V gene TRBV4-2 combines with J gene TRBJ1-2; perhaps TRBD1 as D (5 bases). The germline gives CDR1 LGHNA, CDR2 YNFKEQ. This CDR3 spans 16 amino acids. The germline V and J ends were trimmed by 0 bases and 4 bases, with 15 bases remaining between them. The CDR3 reads CASSQDGRARSYGYTF. The CDR3 DNA is TGTGCCAGCAGCCAAGATGGCAGGGCTAGGTCCTATGGCTACACCTTC.

The chain uses TRBV5-4 and TRBJ2-7; 12 positions agree with TRBD2. CDR1 is SGHNT, CDR2 YYREEE, per germline (reference sequence). The CDR3 is made up of 13 amino acids. V lost 9 bases, J lost 3 bases, and 4 bases stayed unmatched. CDR3 nucleotides: TGTGCCACACAACTAGCGGGGGGCTACGAGCAGTACTTC. Translating it yields CATQLAGGYEQYF.

This sequence joins TRBV2 and TRBJ1-5; TRBD1 aligns across 9 bases. This CDR3 contains 15 residues. Looked up from germline, CDR1 is SNHLY and CDR2 is FYNNEI. V shed 5 bases, J shed 6 bases, and the junction held 8 bases outside the gene matches. CDR3 nucleotides: TGTGCCAGCAGTCCGGGACAGGGAGGAGGTCAGCCCCAGCATTTT. The encoded protein is CASSPGQGGGQPQHF. Complete variable domain (other parts from reference TRBV2 and TRBJ1-5): EPEVTQTPSHQVTQMGQEVILRCVPISNHLYFYWYRQILGQKVEFLVSFYNNEISEKSEIFDDQFSVERPDGSNFTLKIRSTKLEDSAMYFCASSPGQGGGQPQHFGDGTRLSIL.

The chain has TRBV24-1 and TRBJ2-2; 7 positions agree with TRBD2. The CDR3 is 14 residues long. V was clipped by 8 bases and J by 1 base; unmatched bases: 3. Germline CDR1 reads KGHDR; CDR2 reads SFDVKD. The CDR3 DNA follows: TGTGCCACCACCGGCGGGGGGAACACCGGGGAGCTGTTTTTT. Amino acid sequence: CATTGGGNTGELFF.

The table lists this clone with a count of one. The rearrangement links TRBV12-3 or TRBV12-4 to TRBJ1-1, with TRBD1 as a possible D gene (6 bases). The CDR3 covers 13 residues. V was cut by 0 bases and J by 11 bases, with 13 bases left in between. Written as DNA, the CDR3 is TGTGCCAGCAGTTTAGCCGAGGGGGATGGGGCTTTCTTT. It is translated as CASSLAEGDGAFF.

The chain combines TRBV15 with TRBJ1-2; D gene unclear. Trimming took 0 bases from V and 5 from J, leaving 13 bases between them. There are 15 residues in the CDR3. Germline-derived CDR1 and CDR2 are LNHNV and YYDKDF (reference sequence). CDR3 coding DNA: TGTGCCACCAGCAGAGAGAGGTCCAGTTTTTATGGCTACACCTTC. Amino acid sequence: CATSRERSSFYGYTF.

The chain joins TRBV7-2 to TRBJ2-5; 9 bases map to TRBD2. V shed 4 bases, J shed 3 bases, and the junction held 12 bases outside the gene matches. CDR1 is SGHTA, CDR2 FQGNSA, per germline. There are 17 residues in the CDR3. In DNA, the CDR3 is TGTGCCAGCAGCTCTGAGGGTGGGGCTAGCGGGGAAGAGACCCAGTACTTC. Encoded protein: CASSSEGGASGEETQYF.

V gene TRBV6-5 combines with J gene TRBJ1-1; perhaps TRBD1 as D (5 bases). The germline V gene has CDR1 MNHEY and CDR2 SVGAGI. V was trimmed by 0 bases and J by 10 bases, leaving 15 bases between them. CDR3 length: 14 residues. The CDR3: CASSYSGEGVRAFF. CDR3 coding DNA: TGTGCCAGCAGTTACTCAGGGGAAGGGGTTAGAGCTTTCTTT.